In this sample, the clone carrying this TCR beta chain turned up a few times. Its cognate antigen is unknown. Arm-PCR of CDR3 regions with iRepertoire HTBI primers generated TCR beta libraries. One entry per CDR3 protein results from TCRdb running MiXCR on the multiplex PCR reads. The sample lists approximately 560,000 distinct CDR3 sequences; about 16% were seen once. The entry originates in a study of regulatory T cells in long-lasting Graves disease. Time point in this sample: newly diagnosed GD, antithyroid drugs for less than 3 months. RNA from PBMCs was the source of the TCR library. General observations from the study: Examination was confined to peripheral blood, excluding thyroid tissue.

In addition, the sample was reused for a study of T cells in Graves' hyperthyroidism and ophthalmopathy. This second report adds: Appearing also in blood were most of the thyroid clonotypes expanded above 0.001.

The receptor was isolated from a man between 18 and 29 years old with Graves disease. The material was peripheral blood mononuclear cells (PBMCs), obtained at new diagnosis, from a patient treated with antithyroid drugs.

CDR3 protein: CSARDESWISGSNQPQHF. As DNA, the CDR3 is TGCAGTGCTAGAGATGAATCGTGGATCTCAGGGAGCAATCAGCCCCAGCATTTT. The genes are TRBV20-1 and TRBJ1-5; D is possibly TRBD1 (5 bases). The V end lost 0 bases, the J end lost 1 base, and 19 bases lay between the germline ends. This CDR3 is 18 amino acids long. Germline V gene lookup returns CDR1 DFQATT and CDR2 SNEGSKA (reference sequence).